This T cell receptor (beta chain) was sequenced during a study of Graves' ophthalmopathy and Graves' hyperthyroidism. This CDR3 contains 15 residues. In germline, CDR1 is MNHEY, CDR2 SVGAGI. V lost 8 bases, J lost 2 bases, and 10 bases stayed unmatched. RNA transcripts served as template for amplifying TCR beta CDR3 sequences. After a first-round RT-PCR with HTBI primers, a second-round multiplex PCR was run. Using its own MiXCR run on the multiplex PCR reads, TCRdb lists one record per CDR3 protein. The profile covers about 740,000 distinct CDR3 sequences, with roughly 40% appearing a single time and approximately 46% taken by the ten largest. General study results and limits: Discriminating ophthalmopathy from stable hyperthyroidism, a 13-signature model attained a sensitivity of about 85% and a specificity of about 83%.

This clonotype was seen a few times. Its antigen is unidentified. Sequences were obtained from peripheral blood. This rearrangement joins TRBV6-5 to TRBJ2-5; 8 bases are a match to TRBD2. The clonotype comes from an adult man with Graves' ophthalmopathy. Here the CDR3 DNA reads TGTGCCAGCGGACTTAGCGGGGACCTACAAGAGACCCAGTACTTC. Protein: CASGLSGDLQETQYF.